Shown below are 21 T cell receptor beta chains from a single sample sequenced in a study of naive and memory T cell subsets. An equimolar mix of two oligonucleotides served as the beta constant-region primer for TRBC1 and TRBC2. Each CDR3 protein gets one entry after TCRdb re-called the UMI-ligation and nested PCR reads with MiXCR. The sample consists of some 28,000 distinct CDR3 sequences, about 10% of them appearing once. The sequenced material came from effector memory CD4+ T cells from blood. Sample subset: effector memory, CD45RA- CD27-. The receptors shown here come from a human donor in good health.

In this sample, this clonotype turned up a few times. The chain combines TRBV6-2 or TRBV6-3 with TRBJ1-1; D uncertain. The CDR3 runs to 18 residues. V lost 7 bases and J 0 bases, leaving 24 bases between the germline ends. Germline CDR1 and CDR2: MNHEY and SVGEGT. This chain's CDR3 is CASTKPPGQTGMNTEAFF. The CDR3 region has the DNA TGTGCCAGCACCAAGCCCCCCGGGCAGACGGGTATGAACACTGAAGCTTTCTTT.

Ten or more counts support this clonotype. The chain uses TRBV19 and TRBJ1-1, with D maybe TRBD1 (5 bases). Germline assignment: CDR1 LNHDA and CDR2 SQIVND (reference sequence). The CDR3 is made up of 14 amino acids. Trimming removed 4 bases from V and 5 bases from J, with 14 bases in between. In nucleotides, the CDR3 is TGTGCCAGTAGTACCCCGGGACGACAGACTGAAGCTTTCTTT. Translated, it gives CASSTPGRQTEAFF.

This clonotype was observed a handful of times. This rearrangement joins TRBV27 to TRBJ1-5; the D is unclear. The ends were cut back, 8 bases at V and 0 bases at J, with 17 bases in the middle. Germline V CDR1 and CDR2: MNHEY, SMNVEV (reference sequence). This CDR3 has 16 amino acids. CDR3 nucleotides: TGTGCCAGCCGATCCTTCGACGGATATAGCAATCAGCCCCAGCATTTT. Amino acids: CASRSFDGYSNQPQHF.

The chain has TRBV6-6 and TRBJ1-5; TRBD1 matches 9 bases. Trimming cost V 5 bases and J 6 bases; bases outside gene matches: 5. This CDR3 spans 14 amino acids. Germline V gene data show CDR1 as MNHNY and CDR2 as SVGAGI (reference sequence). The CDR3 nucleotides read TGTGCCAGCAGTACGACAGGGGGGGGTCAGCCCCAGCATTTT. Encoded protein: CASSTTGGGQPQHF.

The chain has TRBV7-9 and TRBJ2-2; the match to TRBD1 covers 7 bases. Unmatched junction bases numbered 9, after V lost 1 base and J lost 4 bases. The CDR3 is 17 amino acids. Germline assignment: CDR1 SEHNR and CDR2 FQNEAQ (reference sequence). CDR3 sequence: CASSLVTTSGGTGELFF. The CDR3, as DNA: TGTGCCAGCAGCTTAGTGACCACCTCAGGGGGCACCGGGGAGCTGTTTTTT.

The rearrangement links TRBV15 to TRBJ1-2; perhaps TRBD1 as D (5 bases). Trimming pared 1 base from V and 7 bases from J, leaving 10 bases between. CDR1 and CDR2 from the germline V gene are LNHNV and YYDKDF (reference sequence). The length of the CDR3 is 13 residues. The DNA for the CDR3 is TGTGCCACCAGCAGAGGAGTAGGGGCTGGCTACACCTTC. Translated: CATSRGVGAGYTF.

This clonotype was picked up many times. The J gene is TRBJ1-4, the V gene TRBV4-2; 9 bases line up with TRBD1. With 1 base clipped from V and 10 bases from J, the junction kept 4 bases outside the gene matches. The CDR3 length is 14 residues. Germline CDR1 and CDR2: LGHNA and YNFKEQ. As DNA, the CDR3 is TGTGCCAGCAGCCAAGGGGACAGGGCCGGAAAACTGTTTTTT. It codes for CASSQGDRAGKLFF.

This clonotype was picked up a small number of times. V gene TRBV6-1 combines with J gene TRBJ2-6; D is possibly TRBD1 or TRBD2 (6 bases each). Between the trimmed V and J ends, which lost 6 bases and 0 bases, there was a span of 9 bases. Germline V gene data show CDR1 as MNHNS and CDR2 as SASEGT. The CDR3 covers 15 residues. CDR3 in amino acids: CASREGGSGANVLTF. The CDR3 bases are TGTGCCAGCAGGGAGGGGGGCTCTGGGGCCAACGTCCTGACTTTC.

In regard to this clonotype: This may be a read error: a much more frequent sequence differs by one nucleotide. This rearrangement joins TRBV13 to TRBJ2-2, with D perhaps TRBD1 (5 bases). The CDR3 consists of 14 residues. Trimming removed 6 bases from V and 3 bases from J, with 11 bases in between. Per germline, CDR1 PRHDT and CDR2 FYEKMQ (reference sequence). The CDR3 sequence: CASRQKGDTGELFF. The CDR3 nucleotides read TGTGCCAGCAGGCAAAAAGGGGACACCGGGGAGCTGTTTTTT.

This clonotype was found many times. The gene calls are TRBV15 and TRBJ2-7; D unresolved. Germline lookup yields CDR1 LNHNV and CDR2 YYDKDF (reference sequence). The CDR3 runs 15 residues. Trimming removed 1 base from V and 1 base from J, with 11 bases in between. The CDR3 is CATSRGGFGSYEQYF. CDR3 DNA sequence: TGTGCCACCAGCAGAGGCGGATTTGGATCCTACGAGCAGTACTTC.

This clonotype was detected many times. The chain couples TRBV7-3 to TRBJ2-1, with D possibly TRBD2 on 7 matching bases. Germline CDR1 SGHTA, CDR2 FQGTGA. CDR3 length: 15 amino acids. Trimming removed 8 bases from V and 6 bases from J, with 20 bases in between. CDR3 sequence reads: CASAGGGRVFNEQFF. The CDR3 DNA reads as TGTGCCAGCGCCGGGGGCGGGAGAGTTTTCAATGAGCAGTTCTTC. Together with reference TRBV7-3 and TRBJ2-1, the CDR3 gives the full variable domain: GAGVSQTPSNKVTEKGKYVELRCDPISGHTALYWYRQSLGQGPEFLIYFQGTGAADDSGLPNDRFFAVRPEGSVSTLKIQRTERGDSAVYLCASAGGGRVFNEQFFGPGTRLTVL.

Only a few counts were recorded for this clonotype. This chain joins TRBV15 and TRBJ2-1; weak D call: TRBD1 (6 bases). Germline CDR1 is LNHNV and CDR2 is YYDKDF (reference sequence). The CDR3 has 12 residues. The ends were cut back, 7 bases at V and 9 bases at J, with 13 bases in the middle. The CDR3 nucleotides are TGTGCCACCAAAACAGGGTTGGGTGAGCAGTTCTTC. Its translation is CATKTGLGEQFF.

This clonotype was seen a few times. The chain employs TRBV5-6 and TRBJ2-4, with D perhaps TRBD1 (5 bases). Germline V lookup: CDR1 SGHDT, CDR2 YYEEEE. The CDR3 totals 14 residues. V lost 4 bases and J 9 bases, leaving 17 bases between the germline ends. The DNA for the CDR3 is TGTGCCAGCAGCCCCCTCGACAGTTCTGTCATTCAGTACTTC. Translating gives CASSPLDSSVIQYF.

This clonotype was picked up many times. This chain connects TRBV11-2 to TRBJ2-1; D uncertain. Trimming removed 0 bases from V and 7 bases from J, with 7 bases in between. This CDR3 comprises 13 residues. Germline V gene lookup returns CDR1 SGHAT and CDR2 FQNNGV. The CDR3 is CASSLDRPNEQFF. The CDR3 DNA follows: TGTGCCAGCAGCTTAGATCGACCGAATGAGCAGTTCTTC.

There are a few counts of this clonotype. In nucleotides, the CDR3 is TGTGCCAGCAGTTCTAGCGGGAGCGGTACCGGGGAGCTGTTTTTT. Protein product: CASSSSGSGTGELFF. This sequence joins TRBV6-2 or TRBV6-3 and TRBJ2-2; 10 bases fit TRBD2. The CDR3 is 15 amino acids. Germline V lookup: CDR1 MNHEY, CDR2 SVGEGT. V lost 4 bases to trimming and J lost 5 bases; unmatched junction nucleotides: 4.

This clonotype was found a few times. The chain is built from TRBV6-5 and TRBJ2-1; D ambiguous. The CDR3 extends over 11 amino acids. CDR1 and CDR2 from the germline V gene are MNHEY and SVGAGI. V shed 0 bases and J shed 9 bases, with 3 bases lying between them. The DNA for the CDR3 is TGTGCCAGCAGTTACTCGGGTGAGCAGTTCTTC. Translating it yields CASSYSGEQFF.

This clonotype was found many times. The chain carries TRBV6-1 and TRBJ2-3; no clear D. The germline V and J ends were trimmed by 0 bases and 0 bases, with 4 bases remaining between them. The CDR3 has 14 residues. Germline assignment: CDR1 MNHNS and CDR2 SASEGT. For the CDR3, the DNA is TGTGCCAGCAGTGAAGCGTGGAGCACAGATACGCAGTATTTT. Its translation: CASSEAWSTDTQYF.

The rearrangement links TRBV14 to TRBJ2-5, with D possibly being TRBD1 (6 bases). Looked up from germline, CDR1 is SGHDN and CDR2 is FVKESK. The length of the CDR3 is 13 residues. The V gene lost 1 base and the J gene lost 11 bases, with 14 bases spanning the gap. The CDR3 region is CASSQGYRDRQYF. The CDR3, as DNA: TGTGCCAGCAGCCAAGGTTACCGTGACAGGCAGTACTTC.

This clonotype has a count of ten or more. This chain joins TRBV27 and TRBJ1-6; D is uncertain. Germline V gives CDR1 MNHEY, CDR2 SMNVEV (reference sequence). The ends were cut back, 6 bases at V and 7 bases at J, with 16 bases in the middle. The CDR3 sequence is 15 residues long. CDR3 sequence: CASRFNARENSPLHF. The CDR3 DNA reads TGTGCCAGCAGATTCAACGCCCGGGAGAATTCACCCCTCCACTTT.

The sample holds many counts of this clonotype. The chain is built from TRBV7-2 and TRBJ2-1; 9 bases map to TRBD2. There are 16 residues in the CDR3. Germline assignment: CDR1 SGHTA and CDR2 FQGNSA. Unmatched junction bases numbered 8, after V lost 1 base and J lost 7 bases. This CDR3 is CASSLVGAGGLNEQFF. In nucleotides, the CDR3 is TGTGCCAGCAGCTTAGTAGGGGCGGGGGGGCTGAATGAGCAGTTCTTC.

The chain couples TRBV6-1 to TRBJ2-1; possible D gene TRBD2, 6 bases. The length of the CDR3 is 13 residues. Trimming stripped 10 bases from V and 4 bases from J, with 14 bases between. CDR1 MNHNS and CDR2 SASEGT come from the germline V gene. CDR3 bases: TGTGCCATACAGCCCGCGGGGTACAATGAGCAGTTCTTC. It yields the protein CAIQPAGYNEQFF.